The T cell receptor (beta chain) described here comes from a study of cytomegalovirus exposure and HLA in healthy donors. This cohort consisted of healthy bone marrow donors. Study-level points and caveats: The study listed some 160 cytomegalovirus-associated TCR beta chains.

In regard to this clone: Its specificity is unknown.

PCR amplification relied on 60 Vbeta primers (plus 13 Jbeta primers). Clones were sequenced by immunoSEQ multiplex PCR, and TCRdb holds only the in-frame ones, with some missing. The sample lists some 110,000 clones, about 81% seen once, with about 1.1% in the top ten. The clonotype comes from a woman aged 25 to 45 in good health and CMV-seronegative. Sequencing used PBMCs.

The CDR3 is CASSILDSIGEKLFF. CDR3 DNA sequence: TGTGCCAGTAGTATTTTAGACAGCATAGGTGAAAAACTGTTTTTT. This rearrangement joins TRBV19 to TRBJ1-4; TRBD1 is a possible D gene (5 bases). Germline V CDR1 and CDR2: LNHDA, SQIVND (reference sequence). The CDR3 has 15 residues. Trimming stripped 3 bases from V and 7 bases from J, with 15 bases between.